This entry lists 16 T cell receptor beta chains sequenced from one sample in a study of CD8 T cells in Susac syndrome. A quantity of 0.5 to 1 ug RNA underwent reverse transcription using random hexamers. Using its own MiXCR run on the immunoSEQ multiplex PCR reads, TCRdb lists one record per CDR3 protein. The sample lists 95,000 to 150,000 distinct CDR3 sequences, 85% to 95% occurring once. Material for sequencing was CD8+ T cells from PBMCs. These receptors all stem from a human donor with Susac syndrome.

The CDR3, as DNA: TGTGCCAGCAGCACTCAGGGGAACTCTATCGACGAGCAGTACTTC. Protein sequence: CASSTQGNSIDEQYF. This sequence joins TRBV7-8 and TRBJ2-7, with D perhaps TRBD1 (6 bases). The CDR3 runs 15 residues. Trimming removed 5 bases from V and 5 bases from J, with 19 bases in between. The germline CDR1 and CDR2 sequences are SGHVS and FQNEAQ.

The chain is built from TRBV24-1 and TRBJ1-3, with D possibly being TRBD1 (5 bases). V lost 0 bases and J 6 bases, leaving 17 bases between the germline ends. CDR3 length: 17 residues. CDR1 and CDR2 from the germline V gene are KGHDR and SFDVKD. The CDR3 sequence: CATSDLQGAPPENTIYF. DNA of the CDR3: TGTGCCACCAGTGATTTGCAAGGGGCCCCGCCGGAAAACACCATATATTTT.

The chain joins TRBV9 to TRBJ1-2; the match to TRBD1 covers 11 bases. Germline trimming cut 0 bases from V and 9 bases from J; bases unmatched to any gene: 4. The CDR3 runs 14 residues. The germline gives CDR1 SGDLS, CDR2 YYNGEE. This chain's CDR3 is CASSVGGQGVSYTF. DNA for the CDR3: TGTGCCAGCAGCGTAGGGGGACAGGGGGTTAGCTACACCTTC.

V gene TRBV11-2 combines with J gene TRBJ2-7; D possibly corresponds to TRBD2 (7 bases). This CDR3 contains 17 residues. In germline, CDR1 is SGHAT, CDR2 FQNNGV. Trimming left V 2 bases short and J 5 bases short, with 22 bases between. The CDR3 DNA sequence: TGTGCCAGCAGCTTACCGTACTATCGTGCGGGGGCCCACGAGCAGTACTTC. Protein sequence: CASSLPYYRAGAHEQYF.

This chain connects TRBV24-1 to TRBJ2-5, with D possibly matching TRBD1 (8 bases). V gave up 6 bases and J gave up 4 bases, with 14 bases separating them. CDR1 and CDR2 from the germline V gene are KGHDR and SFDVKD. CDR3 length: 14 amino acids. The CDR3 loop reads CATSQTGGAETQYF. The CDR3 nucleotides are TGTGCCACCAGTCAAACAGGGGGGGCAGAGACCCAGTACTTC.

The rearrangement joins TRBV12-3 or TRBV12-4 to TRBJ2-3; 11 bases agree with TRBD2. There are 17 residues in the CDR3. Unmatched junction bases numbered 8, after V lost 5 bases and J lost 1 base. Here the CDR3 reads CASSPLAGGPRTDTQYF. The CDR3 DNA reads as TGTGCCAGCAGTCCCCTAGCGGGGGGCCCCCGCACAGATACGCAGTATTTT.

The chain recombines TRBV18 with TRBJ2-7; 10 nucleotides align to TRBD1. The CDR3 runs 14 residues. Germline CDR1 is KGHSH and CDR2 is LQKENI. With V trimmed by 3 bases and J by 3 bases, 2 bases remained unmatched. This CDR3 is CASSPGQGVYEQYF. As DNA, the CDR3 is TGTGCCAGCTCACCCGGACAGGGGGTCTACGAGCAGTACTTC. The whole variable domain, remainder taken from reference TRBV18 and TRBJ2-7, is NAGVMQNPRHLVRRRGQEARLRCSPMKGHSHVYWYRQLPEEGLKFMVYLQKENIIDESGMPKERFSAEFPKEGPSILRIQQVVRGDSAAYFCASSPGQGVYEQYFGPGTRLTVT.

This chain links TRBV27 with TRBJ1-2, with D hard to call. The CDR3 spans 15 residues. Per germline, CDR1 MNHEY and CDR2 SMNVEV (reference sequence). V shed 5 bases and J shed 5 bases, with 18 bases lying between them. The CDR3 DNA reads TGTGCCAGCAGTGTTAGGACCGGGATGGCTTATGGCTACACCTTC. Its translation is CASSVRTGMAYGYTF.

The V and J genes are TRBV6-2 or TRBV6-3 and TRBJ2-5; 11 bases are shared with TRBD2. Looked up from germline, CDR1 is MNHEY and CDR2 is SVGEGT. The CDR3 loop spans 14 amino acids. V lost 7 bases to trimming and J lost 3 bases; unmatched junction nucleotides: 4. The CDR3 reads CASNNSGREETQYF. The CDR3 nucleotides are TGTGCCAGCAACAATAGCGGGAGGGAAGAGACCCAGTACTTC.

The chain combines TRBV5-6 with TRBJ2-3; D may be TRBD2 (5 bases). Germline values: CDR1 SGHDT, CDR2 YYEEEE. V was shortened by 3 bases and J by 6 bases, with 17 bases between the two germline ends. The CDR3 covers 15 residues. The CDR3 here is CASSSVEEDRDTQYF. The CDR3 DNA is TGTGCCAGCAGCTCGGTGGAGGAGGACCGCGATACGCAGTATTTT.

The DNA of the CDR3 is TGTGCCAGCAGCCAAATAGTGAACTACGAGCAGTACTTC. Translating gives CASSQIVNYEQYF. The chain recombines TRBV4-2 with TRBJ2-7; D uncertain. The V end was cut by 2 bases, the J end by 3 bases, with 8 bases between. The germline V gene encodes CDR1 LGHNA and CDR2 YNFKEQ. The CDR3 is 13 residues long.

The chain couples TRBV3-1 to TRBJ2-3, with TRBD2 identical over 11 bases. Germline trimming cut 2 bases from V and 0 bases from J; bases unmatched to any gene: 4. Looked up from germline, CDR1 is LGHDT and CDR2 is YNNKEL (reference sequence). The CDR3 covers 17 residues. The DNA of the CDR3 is TGTGCCAGCAGCCAACTAGCGGGGGGTACGAGCACAGATACGCAGTATTTT. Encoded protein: CASSQLAGGTSTDTQYF.

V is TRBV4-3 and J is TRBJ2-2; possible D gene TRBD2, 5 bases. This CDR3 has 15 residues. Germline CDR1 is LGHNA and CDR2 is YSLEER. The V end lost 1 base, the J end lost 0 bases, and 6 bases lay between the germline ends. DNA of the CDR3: TGCGCCAGCAGCCAAGTACTAGCGAACACCGGGGAGCTGTTTTTT. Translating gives CASSQVLANTGELFF.

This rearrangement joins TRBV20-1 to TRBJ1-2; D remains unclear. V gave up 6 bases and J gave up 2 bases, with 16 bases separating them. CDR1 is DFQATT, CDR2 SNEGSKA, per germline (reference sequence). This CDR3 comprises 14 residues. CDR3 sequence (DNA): TGCAGTGCGCCCCCGGGGTTCGGGAACTATGGCTACACCTTC. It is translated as CSAPPGFGNYGYTF.

CDR3 sequence: CASSVSENTEAFF. The CDR3 bases are TGTGCCAGCAGCGTATCGGAAAACACTGAAGCTTTCTTT. V and J are TRBV9 and TRBJ1-1; D is uncertain. Trimming stripped 1 base from V and 2 bases from J, with 6 bases between. There are 13 residues in the CDR3. The V gene's germline CDR1 is SGDLS and CDR2 YYNGEE.

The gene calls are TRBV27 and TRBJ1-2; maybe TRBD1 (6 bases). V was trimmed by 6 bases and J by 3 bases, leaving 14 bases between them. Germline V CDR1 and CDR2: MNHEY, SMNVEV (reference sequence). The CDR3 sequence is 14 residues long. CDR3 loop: CASSRGEGDYGYTF. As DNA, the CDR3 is TGTGCCAGCAGCCGGGGCGAGGGGGACTATGGCTACACCTTC.